This T cell receptor beta chain was identified in a study of cytomegalovirus exposure and HLA in healthy donors. V lost 1 base to trimming and J lost 2 bases; unmatched junction nucleotides: 1. The V gene's germline CDR1 is MGHRA and CDR2 YSYEKL. The CDR3 has 16 residues. The PCR contained 60 Vbeta and 13 Jbeta primers. The assay was immunoSEQ multiplex PCR, and TCRdb's table has in-frame clones only and misses some. The repertoire consists of tens of thousands of clones, with 60% to 80% occurring once and the leading ten covering 3.5% to 4.5%. Sequencing used PBMCs. The chain recombines TRBV4-1 with TRBJ1-5, with 11 bases fitting TRBD1. The receptor's source is a man younger than 40 in good health and CMV-seronegative. The CDR3 DNA is TGCGCCAGCAGCCAAGTGGGACAGGGGGGCAATCAGCCCCAGCATTTT. Amino acid sequence: CASSQVGQGGNQPQHF.